These 9 T cell receptor beta chains were all obtained from the same sample, sequenced in a study of blood T cell repertoires in COVID-19. This table comes from immunoSEQ multiplex PCR, and its TCRdb copy is limited to in-frame clones, with some not included. The data contain under 70,000 clones, just under 80% of them singletons. Source material: peripheral blood. The receptor source for this set is a human donor in a cohort sampled during active COVID-19.

This rearrangement joins TRBV6-6 to TRBJ2-2; 10 bases fit TRBD2. Germline lookup yields CDR1 MNHNY and CDR2 SVGAGI (reference sequence). The CDR3 has 14 residues. Germline trimming cut 7 bases from V and 8 bases from J; bases unmatched to any gene: 7. The CDR3 sequence: CASNGLAAQGELFF. DNA of the CDR3: TGTGCCAGCAACGGACTAGCGGCCCAGGGGGAGCTGTTTTTT.

The V and J genes are TRBV9 and TRBJ1-2; D gene ambiguous. This CDR3 is 15 amino acids long. Germline CDR1 is SGDLS and CDR2 is YYNGEE. V lost 0 bases to trimming and J lost 5 bases, with 14 bases between them. CDR3 nucleotides: TGTGCCAGCAGCGTAGCTAACAGCATTCTGTATGGCTACACCTTC. It is translated as CASSVANSILYGYTF.

Of note for this clone: The junction shows a germline mismatch at one end, possibly a read error. The rearrangement links TRBV6-4 to TRBJ2-1; D possibly corresponds to TRBD2 (5 bases). CDR3 length equals 12 residues. Germline lookup yields CDR1 MRHNA and CDR2 SNTAGT. The CDR3 nucleotides are TGTGCCAGCAGTGATCCGTCCGGGATTCCCGTCTTC. It yields the protein CASSDPSGIPVF.

The rearrangement uses TRBV10-1 and TRBJ1-3, with TRBD1 matching 9 bases. The CDR3 spans 15 residues. The ends lost 6 bases at V and 9 bases at J; junction bases unmatched: 12. Germline V lookup: CDR1 WNHNN, CDR2 SYGVQD (reference sequence). CDR3 protein: CASRVPGQGGGTIYF. In nucleotides, the CDR3 is TGCGCCAGCAGGGTTCCGGGACAGGGAGGTGGCACCATATATTTT.

V and J are TRBV3-1 (or the pseudogene TRBV3-2) and TRBJ2-1; 12 nucleotides align to TRBD2. J was trimmed by 7 bases and V by 4 bases; bases with no gene match: 11. The CDR3 sequence is 17 residues long. Germline V gene lookup returns CDR1 LGHDT and CDR2 YNNKEL (reference sequence). CDR3 nucleotide sequence: TGTGCCAGCAGCCGGCGACTAGCGGGAGCTCAGCTAAATGAGCAGTTCTTC. Protein sequence: CASSRRLAGAQLNEQFF.

The gene calls are TRBV10-1 and TRBJ1-5, with TRBD1 matching over 7 bases. Unmatched junction bases numbered 10, after V lost 7 bases and J lost 1 base. Germline CDR1 is WNHNN and CDR2 is SYGVQD (reference sequence). The CDR3 extends over 16 amino acids. CDR3 region: CASTLQGYGSNQPQHF. The CDR3 DNA follows: TGCGCCAGCACTCTACAGGGGTACGGGAGCAATCAGCCCCAGCATTTT.

V is TRBV18 and J is TRBJ1-2; unclear D gene. This CDR3 spans 12 amino acids. V was shortened by 2 bases and J by 5 bases, with 6 bases between the two germline ends. Germline V gene sequence: CDR1 KGHSH, CDR2 LQKENI. Here the CDR3 reads CASSPAGYGYTF. The DNA for the CDR3 is TGTGCCAGCTCACCAGCGGGGTATGGCTACACCTTC.

The gene calls are TRBV10-3 and TRBJ1-6; 8 nucleotides agree with TRBD1. The CDR3 loop spans 13 amino acids. The ends lost 9 bases at V and 5 bases at J; junction bases unmatched: 3. Germline values: CDR1 ENHRY, CDR2 SYGVKD. The CDR3 region has the DNA TGTGCCATAAAACAGGGGGATAATTCACCCCTCCACTTT. This gives the protein CAIKQGDNSPLHF.

The rearrangement joins TRBV19 to TRBJ2-7; possibly TRBD2 for D (5 bases). The CDR3 is made up of 15 amino acids. CDR1 is LNHDA, CDR2 SQIVND, per germline (reference sequence). With 4 bases removed from V and 5 bases from J, the gap between germline ends came to 18 bases. This chain's CDR3 is CASSNRLALAHEQYF. The CDR3 nucleotides read TGTGCCAGTAGTAACAGACTCGCGCTAGCCCACGAGCAGTACTTC.